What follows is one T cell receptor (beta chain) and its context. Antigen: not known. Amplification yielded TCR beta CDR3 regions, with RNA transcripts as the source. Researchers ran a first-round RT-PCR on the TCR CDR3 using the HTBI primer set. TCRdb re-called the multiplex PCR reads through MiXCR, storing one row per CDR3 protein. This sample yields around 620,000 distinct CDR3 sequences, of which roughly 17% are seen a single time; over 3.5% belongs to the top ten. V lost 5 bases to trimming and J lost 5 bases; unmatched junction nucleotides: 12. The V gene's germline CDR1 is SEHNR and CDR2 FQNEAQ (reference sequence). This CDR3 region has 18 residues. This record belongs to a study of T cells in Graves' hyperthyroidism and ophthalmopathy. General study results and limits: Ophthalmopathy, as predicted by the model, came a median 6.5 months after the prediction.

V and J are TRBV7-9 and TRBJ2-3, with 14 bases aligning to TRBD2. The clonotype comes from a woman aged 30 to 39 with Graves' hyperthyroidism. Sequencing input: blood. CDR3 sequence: CASSQTPGTSGGGDTQYF. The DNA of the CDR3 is TGTGCCAGCAGCCAAACCCCCGGGACTAGCGGGGGTGGAGATACGCAGTATTTT.